The rows below give T cell receptor beta chains drawn from one sample of a study of glioma-infiltrating T cells after dendritic cell vaccination. Assay: immunoSEQ multiplex PCR; the TCRdb copy retains only in-frame clones and omits some. The sample lists 90,000 to 100,000 clones; around 80% were seen once. The source was blood, collected before dendritic cell vaccination. The source of these receptors is a human donor with glioblastoma. Both conserved end residues are part of each CDR3. The D gene is left open where the match is weak. Not every row has a clone size; where given, it reads once, few, many or a size class.

j_gene: TRBJ1-2
d_gene: TRBD1
abundance: -
v_gene: TRBV6-1
CDR3nt: TGTGCCAGCAGTGAAGCTCGAAGGACAGGGCGAATCTCAGGGATGTATGGCTACACCTTC
CDR3aa: CASSEARRTGRISGMYGYTF

j_gene: TRBJ2-3
d_gene: TRBD2
abundance: -
v_gene: TRBV7-9
CDR3nt: TGTGCCAGCTCCCTAGGGCTAGCGGGGTTTGCAGATACGCAGTATTTT
CDR3aa: CASSLGLAGFADTQYF

j_gene: TRBJ1-2
d_gene: TRBD1
abundance: -
v_gene: TRBV6-1
CDR3nt: TGTGCCAGCACGGACAGGCACTATGGCTACACCTTC
CDR3aa: CASTDRHYGYTF

j_gene: TRBJ2-5
d_gene: TRBD2
abundance: -
v_gene: TRBV5-4
CDR3nt: TGTGCCAGCAGCTTGAGACTAGCGGGGCCCGAGACCCAGTACTTC
CDR3aa: CASSLRLAGPETQYF

j_gene: TRBJ2-1
d_gene: -
abundance: -
v_gene: TRBV7-9
CDR3nt: TGTGCCAGCAGCTCGCGGTTAGGAGGAAGCTCCTACAATGAGCAGTTCTTC
CDR3aa: CASSSRLGGSSYNEQFF

j_gene: TRBJ2-2
d_gene: -
abundance: -
v_gene: TRBV9
CDR3nt: TGTGCCAGCAGCGTACAGGGAATGTTGAACACCGGGGAGCTGTTTTTT
CDR3aa: CASSVQGMLNTGELFF

j_gene: TRBJ1-2
d_gene: -
abundance: -
v_gene: TRBV29-1
CDR3nt: TGCAGCGTTGACGGCGGAGCCAGAAGCGGCTACACCTTC
CDR3aa: CSVDGGARSGYTF

j_gene: TRBJ2-5
d_gene: -
abundance: -
v_gene: TRBV5-6
CDR3nt: TGTGCCAGCAGCTTGGGGTCGGGGGTACGGACCCAGTACTTC
CDR3aa: CASSLGSGVRTQYF

j_gene: TRBJ2-3
d_gene: -
abundance: -
v_gene: TRBV7-9
CDR3nt: TGTGCCAGCAGCATTACAGGGCCAGATACGCAGTATTTT
CDR3aa: CASSITGPDTQYF

j_gene: TRBJ2-3
d_gene: -
abundance: -
v_gene: TRBV28
CDR3nt: TGTGCCAGCAAAACTAGTGCAGATACGCAGTATTTT
CDR3aa: CASKTSADTQYF

j_gene: TRBJ2-2
d_gene: -
abundance: -
v_gene: TRBV5-4
CDR3nt: TGTGCCAGCAGCCTTCAACAGGGACCGAACACCGGGGAGCTGTTTTTT
CDR3aa: CASSLQQGPNTGELFF

j_gene: TRBJ1-2
d_gene: -
abundance: -
v_gene: TRBV15
CDR3nt: TGTGCCACCAGCGGAGGGGGGGGAGGGTTCTATGGCTACACCTTC
CDR3aa: CATSGGGGGFYGYTF

j_gene: TRBJ1-2
d_gene: TRBD1
abundance: -
v_gene: TRBV18
CDR3nt: TGTGCCAGCTCACCTCCCGGGACAGGGCATGGCTACACCTTC
CDR3aa: CASSPPGTGHGYTF

j_gene: TRBJ2-5
d_gene: TRBD2
abundance: once
v_gene: TRBV5-1
CDR3nt: TGCGCCAGCAGCCAGGCGGTAGCGGGAGAGGGGGAGACCCAGTACTTC
CDR3aa: CASSQAVAGEGETQYF

j_gene: TRBJ2-5
d_gene: TRBD2
abundance: -
v_gene: TRBV4-2
CDR3nt: TGTGCCAGCAGCCAAGAACCCCCCGGGACTAGCGGGGAGAAAGAGACCCAGTACTTC
CDR3aa: CASSQEPPGTSGEKETQYF

j_gene: TRBJ2-3
d_gene: -
abundance: -
v_gene: TRBV5-1
CDR3nt: TGCGCCAGCAGCTTTAATCGGCGGGGCACAGATACGCAGTATTTT
CDR3aa: CASSFNRRGTDTQYF

j_gene: TRBJ2-5
d_gene: TRBD2
abundance: -
v_gene: TRBV10-2
CDR3nt: TGCGCCAGCAGTGAGGCGGGGGGGGAGACCCAGTACTTC
CDR3aa: CASSEAGGETQYF

j_gene: TRBJ2-7
d_gene: -
abundance: -
v_gene: TRBV5-4
CDR3nt: TGTGCCAGCAGCTTGGGCGTTCCGGGGAGGGAGCAGTACTTC
CDR3aa: CASSLGVPGREQYF

j_gene: TRBJ1-1
d_gene: -
abundance: -
v_gene: TRBV5-1
CDR3nt: TGCGCCAGCAGCTTTTACCCCGCGGACACTGAAGCTTTCTTT
CDR3aa: CASSFYPADTEAFF

j_gene: TRBJ1-4
d_gene: TRBD1
abundance: -
v_gene: TRBV5-1
CDR3nt: TGCGCCAGTATGGGACAGGGAACTAATGAAAAACTGTTTTTT
CDR3aa: CASMGQGTNEKLFF

j_gene: TRBJ1-5
d_gene: TRBD1
abundance: -
v_gene: TRBV7-9
CDR3nt: TGTGCCAGCAGCCGGGACAGTCGCAATCAGCCCCAGCATTTT
CDR3aa: CASSRDSRNQPQHF

j_gene: TRBJ2-4
d_gene: -
abundance: -
v_gene: TRBV30
CDR3nt: TGTGCCTGGGCAATCGGACAGGCCAAAAACATTCAGTACTTC
CDR3aa: CAWAIGQAKNIQYF

j_gene: TRBJ1-1
d_gene: -
abundance: -
v_gene: TRBV30
CDR3nt: TGTGCCTGGGGGCATGTACCTGAAGCTTTCTTT
CDR3aa: CAWGHVPEAFF

j_gene: TRBJ1-4
d_gene: -
abundance: -
v_gene: TRBV5-1
CDR3nt: TGCGCCAGCAGCTTCCAGACAGGTGAAAAACTGTTTTTT
CDR3aa: CASSFQTGEKLFF

j_gene: TRBJ1-1
d_gene: TRBD1
abundance: few
v_gene: TRBV10-3
CDR3nt: TGTGCCATCAGTGATAGGCAGGGGGGTACTGAAGCTTTCTTT
CDR3aa: CAISDRQGGTEAFF

j_gene: TRBJ2-3
d_gene: TRBD2
abundance: -
v_gene: TRBV6-1
CDR3nt: TGTGCCAGCAGTGGACACCGACTAGCGGGAGGATCCGGTTATACGCAGTATTTT
CDR3aa: CASSGHRLAGGSGYTQYF

j_gene: TRBJ2-3
d_gene: -
abundance: few
v_gene: TRBV19
CDR3nt: TGTGCCAGTAGTCAAAAGGGACTTCGCACAGATACGCAGTATTTT
CDR3aa: CASSQKGLRTDTQYF

j_gene: TRBJ2-5
d_gene: -
abundance: -
v_gene: TRBV30
CDR3nt: TGTGCCTGGACACAGTCGATCGGGACCCAGTACTTC
CDR3aa: CAWTQSIGTQYF

j_gene: TRBJ2-5
d_gene: -
abundance: -
v_gene: TRBV18
CDR3nt: TGTGCCAGCTCGGGGCAGGGTAATAGAAGAGAGACCCAGTACTTC
CDR3aa: CASSGQGNRRETQYF

j_gene: TRBJ2-1
d_gene: -
abundance: -
v_gene: TRBV7-3
CDR3nt: TGTGCCAGCAGCTTACTAAGTTCCTACAATGAGCAGTTCTTC
CDR3aa: CASSLLSSYNEQFF

j_gene: TRBJ2-7
d_gene: -
abundance: -
v_gene: TRBV27
CDR3nt: TGTGCCAGCGGTACTAGTCTCACCTACGAGCAGTACTTC
CDR3aa: CASGTSLTYEQYF

j_gene: TRBJ1-3
d_gene: -
abundance: -
v_gene: TRBV7-2
CDR3nt: TGTGCCAGCGGGGGAGGGAGGGGTAGGTCTGGAAACACCATATATTTT
CDR3aa: CASGGGRGRSGNTIYF

j_gene: TRBJ2-5
d_gene: -
abundance: -
v_gene: TRBV5-5
CDR3nt: TGTGCCAGCAGCTGGGCCCCGACGGTTTCAGAGACCCAGTACTTC
CDR3aa: CASSWAPTVSETQYF

j_gene: TRBJ2-5
d_gene: TRBD2
abundance: few
v_gene: TRBV9
CDR3nt: TGTGCCAGCAGCCCGTCCGGGACTAGAGGAGAGACCCAGTACTTC
CDR3aa: CASSPSGTRGETQYF

j_gene: TRBJ2-5
d_gene: TRBD2
abundance: -
v_gene: TRBV10-2
CDR3nt: TGCGCCAGCAGTGACGGCCCTGCTAGCGGGGGGGCTTCTGGCGAGACCCAGTACTTC
CDR3aa: CASSDGPASGGASGETQYF

j_gene: TRBJ1-2
d_gene: TRBD1
abundance: -
v_gene: TRBV6-1
CDR3nt: TGTGCCAGCAGATCCGGGACAGGGGTTACCTATGGCTACACCTTC
CDR3aa: CASRSGTGVTYGYTF

j_gene: TRBJ1-1
d_gene: -
abundance: -
v_gene: TRBV6-1
CDR3nt: TGTGCCAGCCAGCAGAACAGGAACACTGAAGCTTTCTTT
CDR3aa: CASQQNRNTEAFF

j_gene: TRBJ2-3
d_gene: TRBD2
abundance: -
v_gene: TRBV7-3
CDR3nt: TGTGCCAGCAGCCCCGGACTAGCCGCAGATACGCAGTATTTT
CDR3aa: CASSPGLAADTQYF

j_gene: TRBJ2-2
d_gene: -
abundance: -
v_gene: TRBV6-5
CDR3nt: TGTGCCAGCAGCGTCCGAGGTCTCGCCGGGGAGCTGTTTTTT
CDR3aa: CASSVRGLAGELFF

j_gene: TRBJ1-5
d_gene: -
abundance: -
v_gene: TRBV7-2
CDR3nt: TGTGCCAGCAGTCTCGGGGGGGGGCGAGGGGAGTCCCAGCATTTT
CDR3aa: CASSLGGGRGESQHF

j_gene: TRBJ2-7
d_gene: TRBD1
abundance: -
v_gene: TRBV18
CDR3nt: TGTGCCAGCTCACCGACAGGGACCTACGAGCAGTACTTC
CDR3aa: CASSPTGTYEQYF

j_gene: TRBJ2-3
d_gene: TRBD2
abundance: -
v_gene: TRBV7-3
CDR3nt: TGTGCCAGCAGCTTGGCGGGAGGAGGGGCAGATACGCAGTATTTT
CDR3aa: CASSLAGGGADTQYF

j_gene: TRBJ1-2
d_gene: TRBD1
abundance: once
v_gene: TRBV5-1
CDR3nt: TGCGCCAGCACCTGGGACAGGGCCTATGGCTACACCTTC
CDR3aa: CASTWDRAYGYTF

j_gene: TRBJ1-5
d_gene: -
abundance: -
v_gene: TRBV19
CDR3nt: TGTGCCAGTAGTATCAGGGTAAAACAGCCCCAGCATTTT
CDR3aa: CASSIRVKQPQHF

j_gene: TRBJ2-3
d_gene: TRBD2
abundance: -
v_gene: TRBV10-3
CDR3nt: TGTGCCATCAGTGGAACTAGCGGGGCGACAGATACGCAGTATTTT
CDR3aa: CAISGTSGATDTQYF

j_gene: TRBJ2-7
d_gene: -
abundance: -
v_gene: TRBV6-6
CDR3nt: TGTGCCAGCAGCCCGGTTTCCTACGAGCAGTACTTC
CDR3aa: CASSPVSYEQYF

j_gene: TRBJ1-1
d_gene: -
abundance: -
v_gene: TRBV5-1
CDR3nt: TGCGCCAGCAGCTTGGAGGACAGACGCTATAGAGAAGCTTTCTTT
CDR3aa: CASSLEDRRYREAFF

j_gene: TRBJ2-2
d_gene: -
abundance: -
v_gene: TRBV4-2
CDR3nt: TGTGCCAGCAGCCCACCAATGGTAGCGCACCACACCGGGGAGCTGTTTTTT
CDR3aa: CASSPPMVAHHTGELFF

j_gene: TRBJ2-3
d_gene: TRBD2
abundance: -
v_gene: TRBV5-1
CDR3nt: TGCGCCAGCGGGTCGGGGGTCCCTGCGGGAGGCCTTCAGTATTTT
CDR3aa: CASGSGVPAGGLQYF

j_gene: TRBJ2-1
d_gene: -
abundance: -
v_gene: TRBV4-1
CDR3nt: TGCGCCAGCAGGGGCCAGGGGGGTAGCAATGAGCAGTTCTTC
CDR3aa: CASRGQGGSNEQFF

j_gene: TRBJ2-1
d_gene: -
abundance: -
v_gene: TRBV5-1
CDR3nt: TGCGCCAGCAGCTGGGGACTCAATGAGCAGTTCTTC
CDR3aa: CASSWGLNEQFF

j_gene: TRBJ1-4
d_gene: TRBD1
abundance: -
v_gene: TRBV11-2
CDR3nt: TGTGCCAGCACCGACTCCAGGGGGCCGGGTGAAAAACTGTTTTTT
CDR3aa: CASTDSRGPGEKLFF

j_gene: TRBJ2-7
d_gene: TRBD2
abundance: -
v_gene: TRBV15
CDR3nt: TGTGCCACCAGCCGCGAAGAGACTAGCGGACTGTACGAGCAGTACTTC
CDR3aa: CATSREETSGLYEQYF

j_gene: TRBJ2-1
d_gene: TRBD1
abundance: -
v_gene: TRBV28
CDR3nt: TGTGCCTGGGGGACAGGTAACCTCCGCAATGAGCAGTTCTTC
CDR3aa: CAWGTGNLRNEQFF

j_gene: TRBJ1-4
d_gene: TRBD1
abundance: -
v_gene: TRBV19
CDR3nt: TGTGCCAGTAGTATTGAATCGACAGGGAATGAAAAACTGTTTTTT
CDR3aa: CASSIESTGNEKLFF

j_gene: TRBJ2-7
d_gene: TRBD2
abundance: -
v_gene: TRBV29-1
CDR3nt: TGCAGCGTTTCTGCGGGGGGTCCCTACGAGCAGTACTTC
CDR3aa: CSVSAGGPYEQYF

j_gene: TRBJ2-2
d_gene: -
abundance: -
v_gene: TRBV7-6
CDR3nt: TGTGCCAGCAGCTTAGATGTGCAGATTAACACCGGGGAGCTGTTTTTT
CDR3aa: CASSLDVQINTGELFF

j_gene: TRBJ2-7
d_gene: -
abundance: -
v_gene: TRBV5-1
CDR3nt: TGCGCCAGCAGCTTGGGGATAGAGGGCGAGCAGTACTTC
CDR3aa: CASSLGIEGEQYF

j_gene: TRBJ1-1
d_gene: -
abundance: few
v_gene: TRBV4-2
CDR3nt: TGTGCCAGCAGCCAAGGACAGAGGAACACTGAAGCTTTCTTT
CDR3aa: CASSQGQRNTEAFF